A single sample gave rise to the 26 T cell receptor beta chains below, sequenced in a study of T cell clonotyping in hematopoietic cell transplantation. Only in-frame clones appear in the TCRdb table, and some are missing; sequencing was by immunoSEQ multiplex PCR. The sample consists of around 15,000 clones, more than 75% of them appearing once. Material: PBMCs, obtained 100 days after allogeneic stem cell transplant. These receptors all stem from a male patient aged 55 to 70 who had an allogeneic stem cell transplant from a related donor, so the T cells may come from the graft donor. Some clones in this sample may be carry-over from other donors' samples.

V is TRBV5-6 and J is TRBJ1-1; D not resolved. The CDR3 runs 14 residues. Per germline, CDR1 SGHDT and CDR2 YYEEEE. Trimming left V 1 base short and J 1 base short, with 8 bases between. CDR3 amino acids: CASSLSPRNTEAFF. The CDR3 DNA follows: TGTGCCAGCAGCTTGTCACCGCGGAACACTGAAGCTTTCTTT. The variable domain in full, completed from reference TRBV5-6 and TRBJ1-1, reads DAGVTQSPTHLIKTRGQQVTLRCSPKSGHDTVSWYQQALGQGPQFIFQYYEEEERQRGNFPDRFSGHQFPNYSSELNVNALLLGDSALYLCASSLSPRNTEAFFGQGTRLTVV.

Note on this clone: Relative to the germline gene, one junction end is altered; a read error may explain this. The chain couples TRBV27 to TRBJ2-7; D may correspond to TRBD1 or TRBD2 (5 bases each). Per germline, CDR1 MNHEY and CDR2 SMNVEV (reference sequence). The CDR3 sequence is 12 residues long. CDR3 DNA: TGTGCCAGCAGTTACCTCGGGGACGAGCAGTGCTTC. It codes for CASSYLGDEQCF.

The V call is TRBV5-1, the J call TRBJ1-1; the D gene is possibly TRBD1 (5 bases). The germline V and J ends were trimmed by 3 bases and 4 bases, with 10 bases remaining between them. The germline V gene has CDR1 SGHRS and CDR2 YFSETQ. The CDR3 is 13 residues long. The CDR3 DNA reads as TGCGCCAGCAGCTCGGGGCCCGGCACTGAAGCTTTCTTT. It specifies CASSSGPGTEAFF.

The CDR3 spells CASSVGFRGVGANVLTF. In nucleotides, the CDR3 is TGTGCCAGCAGCGTAGGATTCAGGGGGGTCGGGGCCAACGTCCTGACTTTC. V and J are TRBV9 and TRBJ2-6; TRBD1 might be the D (7 bases). The CDR3 has 17 residues. V lost 0 bases, J lost 4 bases, and 14 bases lay in between. Germline-derived CDR1 and CDR2 are SGDLS and YYNGEE.

This clone was seen only a few times. The chain is built from TRBV10-3 and TRBJ1-2; D is unclear. Per germline, CDR1 ENHRY and CDR2 SYGVKD. The ends were cut back, 3 bases at V and 8 bases at J, with 13 bases in the middle. CDR3 size: 13 residues. The CDR3 region has the DNA TGTGCCATCAGTGATATTCCAGAGGGCGGCTACACCTTC. Residues: CAISDIPEGGYTF.

The chain uses TRBV7-2 and TRBJ2-7, with D possibly being TRBD2 (6 bases). The V end was cut by 4 bases, the J end by 6 bases, with 7 bases between. Germline CDR1 is SGHTA and CDR2 is FQGNSA. The CDR3 runs to 11 residues. CDR3 sequence: CASSWGLEQYF. The DNA of the CDR3 is TGTGCCAGCAGCTGGGGACTCGAGCAGTACTTC.

This chain joins TRBV5-8 and TRBJ2-1; 9 bases are a match to TRBD2. J gave up 6 bases and V 0 bases, and 4 bases lay outside the gene matches. The CDR3 totals 15 residues. CDR1 is SGHTS, CDR2 YDEGEE, per germline. CDR3 DNA: TGTGCCAGCAGCTTGGATAGCGGGGGTCCCAATGAGCAGTTCTTC. Amino acids: CASSLDSGGPNEQFF.

J is TRBJ1-5 and V is TRBV6-6, with a weak D call TRBD1 (6 bases). The V end was cut by 6 bases, the J end by 14 bases, with 23 bases between. Germline V gives CDR1 MNHNY, CDR2 SVGAGI (reference sequence). CDR3 length: 14 amino acids. The CDR3 DNA follows: TGTGCCAGCAGAACCCTAGGGGCGGGGGGCGAGGAGCATTTT. Its translation: CASRTLGAGGEEHF.

V is TRBV4-3 and J is TRBJ2-3, with a tentative D call TRBD2 (7 bases). V was cut by 4 bases and J by 0 bases, with 11 bases left in between. The CDR3 contains 15 residues. The germline gives CDR1 LGHNA, CDR2 YSLEER. CDR3 DNA: TGCGCCAGCAGCCTGGCGGGGGCCAGCACAGATACGCAGTATTTT. Its protein is CASSLAGASTDTQYF.

The V gene is TRBV9, the J gene TRBJ2-5, with 12 bases fitting TRBD2. The CDR3 sequence is 18 residues long. V shed 0 bases, J shed 5 bases, and the junction held 11 bases outside the gene matches. In germline, CDR1 is SGDLS, CDR2 YYNGEE. The CDR3 bases are TGTGCCAGCAGCGTAGGTCTAGCGGGGGGGACACCACGGGAGACCCAGTACTTC. Translated: CASSVGLAGGTPRETQYF.

This chain joins TRBV7-2 and TRBJ1-2; 7 bases are shared with TRBD1. J lost 8 bases, V lost 5 bases, and 8 bases had no gene match. CDR1 is SGHTA, CDR2 FQGNSA, per germline. CDR3 length: 13 residues. This CDR3 is CASSLTGERGYTF. The CDR3 region has the DNA TGTGCCAGCAGCCTAACAGGGGAACGGGGCTACACCTTC.

The genes are TRBV9 and TRBJ1-1; D uncertain. Trimming shortened V by 0 bases and J by 3 bases, and 6 bases separated the two germline ends. The CDR3 extends over 13 amino acids. CDR1 and CDR2 from the germline V gene are SGDLS and YYNGEE. The CDR3 spells CASSVAGDTEAFF. In DNA, the CDR3 is TGTGCCAGCAGCGTAGCCGGGGACACTGAAGCTTTCTTT.

The rearrangement joins TRBV5-4 to TRBJ2-7, with unresolved D. Deletions cut 4 bases from V and 0 bases from J, with 8 bases between. CDR3 length: 13 residues. The V gene's germline CDR1 is SGHNT and CDR2 YYREEE (reference sequence). The CDR3 loop is CASSHDTSYEQYF. Written as DNA, the CDR3 is TGTGCCAGCAGCCATGACACCTCCTACGAGCAGTACTTC. Using reference TRBV5-4 and TRBJ2-7 for the parts outside the CDR3, the full variable domain is ETGVTQSPTHLIKTRGQQVTLRCSSQSGHNTVSWYQQALGQGPQFIFQYYREEENGRGNFPPRFSGLQFPNYSSELNVNALELDDSALYLCASSHDTSYEQYFGPGTRLTVT.

The CDR3 is CASSPMGIIFSGANVLTF. In DNA, the CDR3 is TGTGCCAGCAGCCCTATGGGGATAATATTCTCTGGGGCCAACGTCCTGACTTTC. This rearrangement joins TRBV7-9 to TRBJ2-6; no clear D. The CDR3 covers 18 residues. V lost 5 bases, J lost 0 bases, and 17 bases lay in between. Germline loops: CDR1 SEHNR, CDR2 FQNEAQ (reference sequence).

The chain links TRBV29-1 to TRBJ1-1; TRBD1 agrees at 8 bases. The CDR3 is 13 residues long. CDR1 SQVTM and CDR2 ANQGSEA come from the germline V gene. Trimming at V came to 7 bases and at J to 0 bases, leaving 4 bases not matched to a gene. DNA for the CDR3: TGCAGCGCCACGGACAGGGTGAACACTGAAGCTTTCTTT. It translates to CSATDRVNTEAFF. The full variable domain, in which reference TRBV29-1 and TRBJ1-1 provide the parts outside the CDR3, is SAVISQKPSRDICQRGTSLTIQCQVDSQVTMMFWYRQQPGQSLTLIATANQGSEATYESGFVIDKFPISRPNLTFSTLTVSNMSPEDSSIYLCSATDRVNTEAFFGQGTRLTVV.

The chain recombines TRBV7-9 with TRBJ1-1; D not certain. V was trimmed by 0 bases and J by 3 bases, leaving 5 bases between them. This CDR3 region has 13 residues. Germline V gene data show CDR1 as SEHNR and CDR2 as FQNEAQ (reference sequence). The CDR3 is CASSLAGYTEAFF. CDR3 sequence (DNA): TGTGCCAGCAGCTTAGCGGGATACACTGAAGCTTTCTTT.

V is TRBV7-9 and J is TRBJ1-2, with D tentatively TRBD1 (6 bases). The CDR3 contains 13 residues. V was pared by 4 bases and J by 6 bases, with 12 bases between. CDR1 SEHNR and CDR2 FQNEAQ come from the germline V gene (reference sequence). The CDR3 bases are TGTGCCAGCAGCTCACAGGGACAAGATGGCTACACCTTC. Protein product: CASSSQGQDGYTF.

The V gene is TRBV2, the J gene TRBJ1-4; D is uncertain. Germline V gene lookup returns CDR1 SNHLY and CDR2 FYNNEI. This CDR3 spans 14 amino acids. V gave up 6 bases and J gave up 0 bases, with 8 bases separating them. The CDR3: CASRETATNEKLFF. The CDR3 DNA sequence: TGTGCCAGCAGGGAAACAGCAACTAATGAAAAACTGTTTTTT.

The chain employs TRBV30 and TRBJ2-7; possible D gene TRBD1, 7 bases. The CDR3 is made up of 15 amino acids. Trimming pared 0 bases from V and 7 bases from J, leaving 19 bases between. Germline CDR1 reads GTSNPN; CDR2 reads SVGIG (reference sequence). The DNA of the CDR3 is TGTGCCTGGAGTGTACTAGCTCGACAGGGAATGGAGCAGTACTTC. Protein: CAWSVLARQGMEQYF.

This chain's CDR3 is CASSLAGGAPRRYEQYF. The CDR3 DNA sequence: TGTGCCAGCAGCTTGGCCGGGGGGGCCCCCAGACGTTACGAGCAGTACTTC. The V gene is TRBV5-6, the J gene TRBJ2-7; TRBD2 aligns across 8 bases. This CDR3 region has 17 residues. After removal of 0 bases from V and 4 bases from J, the junction contained 12 bases not matched to a gene. The germline V gene encodes CDR1 SGHDT and CDR2 YYEEEE.

J is TRBJ2-3 and V is TRBV9, with D hard to call. Trimming took off 4 bases at V and 1 base at J, with 16 bases between the two ends. Germline CDR1 and CDR2: SGDLS and YYNGEE. The CDR3 has 16 amino acids. This CDR3 is CASSPSRTDRTDTQYF. CDR3 bases: TGTGCCAGCAGCCCAAGCAGGACCGATCGCACAGATACGCAGTATTTT.

This chain links TRBV5-6 with TRBJ2-5; TRBD2 might be the D (7 bases). The germline V and J ends were trimmed by 4 bases and 2 bases, with 24 bases remaining between them. There are 18 residues in the CDR3. From germline, CDR1 is SGHDT and CDR2 YYEEEE. The DNA of the CDR3 is TGTGCCAGCAGCCCGCTAGGGGGGGGACCGGGAACTCAAGAGACCCAGTACTTC. Its protein product is CASSPLGGGPGTQETQYF.

This clone was observed a few times. The rearrangement uses TRBV30 and TRBJ2-7; D tentatively reads TRBD1 or TRBD2 (5 bases each). Germline loops: CDR1 GTSNPN, CDR2 SVGIG (reference sequence). The V and J ends lost 8 bases and 2 bases respectively, with 19 bases between them. The CDR3 extends over 14 amino acids. The CDR3 DNA is TGTGCCGGGACGGCCAGGGACCCCCCCTACGAGCAGTACTTC. Translating gives CAGTARDPPYEQYF.

This sequence joins TRBV9 and TRBJ1-1; D perhaps matches TRBD1 (6 bases). The length of the CDR3 is 15 residues. V shed 0 bases and J shed 6 bases, with 15 bases lying between them. The germline V gene has CDR1 SGDLS and CDR2 YYNGEE. Written as DNA, the CDR3 is TGTGCCAGCAGCGTAGTGGGGGCGCCCTCTGCTGAAGCTTTCTTT. Residues: CASSVVGAPSAEAFF.

This clone was detected only once. This chain links TRBV28 with TRBJ2-3; TRBD2 agrees at 11 bases. The trim removed 5 bases at V and 3 bases at J, leaving 4 bases unmatched. Germline CDR1 and CDR2: MDHEN and SYDVKM. This CDR3 has 15 amino acids. The CDR3 sequence is CASSRLAGHTDTQYF. In DNA form, the CDR3 reads TGTGCCAGCAGTAGACTAGCGGGGCATACAGATACGCAGTATTTT.

This chain joins TRBV5-5 and TRBJ1-6; a possible D gene is TRBD1 (5 bases). The germline V gene has CDR1 SGHKS and CDR2 YYEKEE (reference sequence). The CDR3 loop spans 14 amino acids. Trimming pared 4 bases from V and 10 bases from J, leaving 15 bases between. The CDR3 DNA is TGTGCCAGCAGCCGAGGAGGGGCCGAATCACCCCTCCACTTT. Its protein product is CASSRGGAESPLHF.